This TCR beta chain appears in the sequencing data of a study of T cells in Graves' hyperthyroidism and ophthalmopathy. Findings of the study overall: In simple terms, a model built on 13 V-J features told ophthalmopathy apart from stable hyperthyroidism. Most clonotypes expanded in thyroid above 0.001 were likewise present in blood.

In its sample, this clonotype was seen a few times. Its antigen is not known. Lactation, pregnancy, other autoimmune disease or uncontrolled infection excluded patients. RNA transcripts gave rise to amplified TCR beta CDR3 regions. In the first-round RT-PCR of the TCR CDR3, the HTBI primer set was used. Each CDR3 protein gets one entry after TCRdb re-called the multiplex PCR reads with MiXCR. The table has roughly 420,000 distinct CDR3 sequences, 12% to 15% seen once. The TCR sequence derives from a woman aged 18 to 35 with Graves' hyperthyroidism. The sequenced material came from blood.

The CDR3 is CASSLSGRDYGYTF. The CDR3 region has the DNA TGTGCCAGCAGTTTATCGGGCAGGGACTATGGCTACACCTTC. The chain employs TRBV28 and TRBJ1-2; TRBD1 is a possible D gene (5 bases). CDR1 and CDR2 (germline): MDHEN, SYDVKM. The V gene lost 1 base and the J gene lost 3 bases, with 9 bases spanning the gap. CDR3 length: 14 amino acids.